The present TCR beta chain was sequenced within a study of T-cell memory formation after mild COVID-19. Study-wide context: Largely, the TCR clusters proved donor specific.

TCR alpha and TCR beta cDNA libraries with sample barcodes and UMIs came from 5'RACE using constant-segment primers. TCRdb processed the 5' RACE reads anew with MiXCR; each CDR3 protein has one entry. The sample gives about 540,000 distinct CDR3 sequences, roughly 20% of which show up once; roughly an eighth is in the top ten. Looked up from germline, CDR1 is ENHRY and CDR2 is SYGVKD. The CDR3 length is 13 residues. The V gene lost 7 bases and the J gene lost 1 base, with 5 bases spanning the gap. The chain has TRBV10-3 and TRBJ2-6; no reliable D call. This clonotype was obtained from an adult woman who had mild COVID-19 (a few samples of this study predate the infection). Cell type and time point are not known. Sample: PBMCs or a T cell subset sorted from them (not recorded which). CDR3 amino acids: CAITPSGANVLTF. CDR3 DNA: TGTGCCATCACCCCGTCTGGGGCCAACGTCCTGACTTTC.